A selection of T cell receptor beta chains follows, all from one sample in a study of cytomegalovirus exposure and HLA in healthy donors. TCRdb keeps only in-frame clones here, not all; method: immunoSEQ multiplex PCR. The data contain 100,000 to 130,000 clones, about 74% of them seen just once; the ten biggest clones take up less than 15%. Sequencing input: PBMCs. These receptors all stem from a woman in her thirties or forties in good health and CMV-seropositive. Each CDR3 is given with its conserved first and last residue.

J: TRBJ2-7; length: 16; V: TRBV5-4; CDR3: CASSLGRGAIGYEQYF
J: TRBJ2-1; length: 16; V: TRBV15; CDR3: CATSRLSGGAYNEQFF
J: TRBJ1-2; length: 14; V: TRBV18; CDR3: CASSSSNRDRGYTF
J: TRBJ2-7; length: 12; V: TRBV5-6; CDR3: CASSREGYEQYF
J: TRBJ2-5; length: 12; V: TRBV5-6; CDR3: CASSPYQETQYF
J: TRBJ2-3; length: 14; V: TRBV9; CDR3: CASSALLSTDTQYF
J: TRBJ2-1; length: 15; V: TRBV29-1; CDR3: CGVDLLGRRYNEQFF
J: TRBJ1-6; length: 14; V: TRBV30; CDR3: CAWNIGARESPLHF
J: TRBJ2-5; length: 15; V: TRBV2; CDR3: CASSGGDTPGETQYF
J: TRBJ2-1; length: 15; V: TRBV5-1; CDR3: CASSFLAGSYNEQFF
J: TRBJ1-2; length: 14; V: TRBV15; CDR3: CATSPGGGDYGYTF
J: TRBJ2-5; length: 15; V: TRBV7-8; CDR3: CASSLGQSTQETQYF
J: TRBJ2-5; length: 15; V: TRBV11-3; CDR3: CASSPGTSGGETQYF
J: TRBJ2-5; length: 14; V: TRBV2; CDR3: CATEEQRGTETQYF
J: TRBJ2-7; length: 14; V: TRBV27; CDR3: CASRISGVSYEQYF
J: TRBJ1-2; length: 14; V: TRBV11-1; CDR3: CASSQGTGAYGYTF
J: TRBJ2-3; length: 15; V: TRBV2; CDR3: CASSLTGGWADTQYF
J: TRBJ1-1; length: 16; V: TRBV7-8; CDR3: CASSLLSYRGATEAFF
J: TRBJ1-1; length: 17; V: TRBV29-1; CDR3: CSVEEGRAGGLNTEAFF
J: TRBJ1-1; length: 14; V: TRBV5-4; CDR3: CASSLVRGSAEAFF
J: TRBJ2-1; length: 13; V: TRBV10-3; CDR3: CAISPGGHNEQFF
J: TRBJ1-3; length: 17; V: TRBV5-1; CDR3: CASSPLDSTFSGNTIYF
J: TRBJ1-1; length: 14; V: TRBV18; CDR3: CASSPLSLNTEAFF
J: TRBJ2-4; length: 14; V: TRBV9; CDR3: CASSPRTGENIQYF
J: TRBJ1-1; length: 13; V: TRBV30; CDR3: CAWSVRVNTEAFF
J: TRBJ2-1; length: 15; V: TRBV29-1; CDR3: CSVERGDVSYNEQFF
J: TRBJ2-3; length: 15; V: TRBV13; CDR3: CASSLRGSGTDTQYF
J: TRBJ2-2; length: 16; V: TRBV7-2; CDR3: CASSHDRGFVTGELFF
J: TRBJ1-5; length: 14; V: TRBV5-1; CDR3: CASQQGPGNQPQHF
J: TRBJ1-2; length: 15; V: TRBV5-4; CDR3: CASSLGPWQGSGYTF
J: TRBJ2-1; length: 15; V: TRBV5-1; CDR3: CASSDGTSEWNEQFF
J: TRBJ2-3; length: 13; V: TRBV9; CDR3: CASSVAETGTQYF
J: TRBJ2-6; length: 17; V: TRBV30; CDR3: CAWSRDRVSSGANVLTF
J: TRBJ1-1; length: 12; V: TRBV30; CDR3: CAWSRQNTEAFF
J: TRBJ2-7; length: 13; V: TRBV6-1; CDR3: CASKGLASYEQYF
J: TRBJ2-7; length: 18; V: TRBV4-1; CDR3: CASSQRDGVRDRAYEQYF
J: TRBJ2-1; length: 14; V: TRBV6-6; CDR3: CASSYSRVYNEQFF
J: TRBJ1-3; length: 14; V: TRBV2; CDR3: CASSVGTAGNTIYF
J: TRBJ1-2; length: 14; V: TRBV29-1; CDR3: CSVLGTPFAHGYTF
J: TRBJ2-4; length: 16; V: TRBV5-1; CDR3: CASSPGQGSGKNIQYF
J: TRBJ2-7; length: 14; V: TRBV5-1; CDR3: CASSSGQDSYEQYF
J: TRBJ1-1; length: 14; V: TRBV5-1; CDR3: CASSSPGGRTEAFF
J: TRBJ1-1; length: 14; V: TRBV9; CDR3: CASSSRDRVTEAFF
J: TRBJ1-2; length: 15; V: TRBV5-6; CDR3: CASSLDRQGLYGYTF
J: TRBJ1-5; length: 13; V: TRBV19; CDR3: CASRTGGDQPQHF
J: TRBJ1-1; length: 15; V: TRBV5-1; CDR3: CASSLAGNRETEAFF
J: TRBJ1-6; length: 14; V: TRBV6-5; CDR3: CASRPGQENSPLHF
J: TRBJ2-6; length: 17; V: TRBV19; CDR3: CASWAGQAFSGANVLTF